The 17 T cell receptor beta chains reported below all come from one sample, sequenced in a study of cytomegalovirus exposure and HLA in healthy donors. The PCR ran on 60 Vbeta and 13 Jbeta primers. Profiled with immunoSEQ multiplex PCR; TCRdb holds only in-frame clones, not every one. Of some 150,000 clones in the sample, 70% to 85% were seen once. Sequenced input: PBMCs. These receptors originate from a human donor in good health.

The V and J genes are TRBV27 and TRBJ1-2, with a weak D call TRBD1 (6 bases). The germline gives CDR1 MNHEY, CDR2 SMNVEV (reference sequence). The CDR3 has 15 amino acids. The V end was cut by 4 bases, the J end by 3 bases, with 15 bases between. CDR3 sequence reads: CASSSGQAGDYGYTF. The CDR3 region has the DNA TGTGCCAGCAGTTCGGGACAAGCCGGGGACTATGGCTACACCTTC.

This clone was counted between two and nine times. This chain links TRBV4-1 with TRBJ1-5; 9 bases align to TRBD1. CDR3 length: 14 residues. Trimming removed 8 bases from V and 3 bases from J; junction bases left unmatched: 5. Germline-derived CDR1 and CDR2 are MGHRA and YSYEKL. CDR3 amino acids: CASRRQGDNQPQHF. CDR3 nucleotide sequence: TGCGCCAGCCGCCGACAGGGGGACAATCAGCCCCAGCATTTT.

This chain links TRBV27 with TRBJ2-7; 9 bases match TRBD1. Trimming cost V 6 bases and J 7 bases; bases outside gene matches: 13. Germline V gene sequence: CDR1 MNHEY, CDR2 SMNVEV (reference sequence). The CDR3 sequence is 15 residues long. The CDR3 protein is CASRPGTGWVGEQYF. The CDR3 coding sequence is TGTGCCAGCAGGCCCGGGACAGGGTGGGTGGGTGAGCAGTACTTC.

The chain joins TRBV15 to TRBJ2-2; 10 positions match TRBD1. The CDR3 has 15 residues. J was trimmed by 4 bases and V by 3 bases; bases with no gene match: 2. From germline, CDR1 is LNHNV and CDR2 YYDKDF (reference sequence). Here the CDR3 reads CATSSWTGGTGELFF. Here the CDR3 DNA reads TGTGCCACCAGCAGCTGGACAGGGGGCACCGGGGAGCTGTTTTTT. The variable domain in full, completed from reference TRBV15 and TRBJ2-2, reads DAMVIQNPRYQVTQFGKPVTLSCSQTLNHNVMYWYQQKSSQAPKLLFHYYDKDFNNEADTPDNFQSRRPNTSFCFLDIRSPGLGDTAMYLCATSSWTGGTGELFFGEGSRLTVL.

The CDR3 spells CASEDRGVGELFF. In nucleotides, the CDR3 is TGTGCCAGCGAGGACAGGGGGGTCGGGGAGCTGTTTTTT. This rearrangement joins TRBV27 to TRBJ2-2, with 10 positions matching TRBD1. Germline-derived CDR1 and CDR2 are MNHEY and SMNVEV (reference sequence). V was pared by 8 bases and J by 7 bases, with 4 bases of the junction left unmatched. The CDR3 has 13 amino acids.

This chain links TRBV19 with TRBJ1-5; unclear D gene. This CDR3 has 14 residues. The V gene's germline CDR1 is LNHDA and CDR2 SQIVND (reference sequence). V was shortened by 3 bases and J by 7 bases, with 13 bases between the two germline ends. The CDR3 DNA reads TGTGCCAGTAGTATGGGTTCGGGGTGGCAGCCCCAGCATTTT. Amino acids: CASSMGSGWQPQHF.

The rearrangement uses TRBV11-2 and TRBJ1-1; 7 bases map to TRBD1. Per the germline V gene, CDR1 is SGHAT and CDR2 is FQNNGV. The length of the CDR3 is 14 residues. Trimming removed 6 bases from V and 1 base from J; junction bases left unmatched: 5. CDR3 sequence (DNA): TGTGCCAGCAGACGAGACAGGGCGAACACTGAAGCTTTCTTT. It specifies CASRRDRANTEAFF.

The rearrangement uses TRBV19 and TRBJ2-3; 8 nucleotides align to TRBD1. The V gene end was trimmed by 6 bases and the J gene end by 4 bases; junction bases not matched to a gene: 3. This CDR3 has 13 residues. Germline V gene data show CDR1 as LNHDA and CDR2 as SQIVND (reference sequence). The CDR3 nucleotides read TGTGCCAGTAGCCAGGGGGCTCCAGATACGCAGTATTTT. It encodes CASSQGAPDTQYF.

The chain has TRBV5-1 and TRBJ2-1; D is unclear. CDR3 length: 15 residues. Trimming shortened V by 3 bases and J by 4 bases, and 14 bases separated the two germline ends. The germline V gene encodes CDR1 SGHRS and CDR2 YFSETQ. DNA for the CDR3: TGCGCCAGCAGCTCTTTCTCGACGGGTTACAATGAGCAGTTCTTC. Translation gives CASSSFSTGYNEQFF. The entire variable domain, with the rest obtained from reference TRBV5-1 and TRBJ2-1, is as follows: KAGVTQTPRYLIKTRGQQVTLSCSPISGHRSVSWYQQTPGQGLQFLFEYFSETQRNKGNFPGRFSGRQFSNSRSEMNVSTLELGDSALYLCASSSFSTGYNEQFFGPGTRLTVL.

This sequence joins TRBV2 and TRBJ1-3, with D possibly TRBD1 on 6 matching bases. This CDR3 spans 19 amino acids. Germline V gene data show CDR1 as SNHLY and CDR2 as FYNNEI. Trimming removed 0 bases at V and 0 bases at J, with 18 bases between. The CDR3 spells CASSEARGGRKISGNTIYF. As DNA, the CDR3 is TGTGCCAGCAGTGAAGCGCGCGGGGGCAGGAAGATCTCTGGAAACACCATATATTTT.

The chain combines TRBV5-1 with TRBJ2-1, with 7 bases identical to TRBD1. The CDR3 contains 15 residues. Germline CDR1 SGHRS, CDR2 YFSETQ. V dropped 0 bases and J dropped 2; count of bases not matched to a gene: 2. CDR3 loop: CASSLATGTYNEQFF. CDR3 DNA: TGCGCCAGCAGCTTGGCGACAGGGACCTACAATGAGCAGTTCTTC. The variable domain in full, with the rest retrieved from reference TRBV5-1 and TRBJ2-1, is KAGVTQTPRYLIKTRGQQVTLSCSPISGHRSVSWYQQTPGQGLQFLFEYFSETQRNKGNFPGRFSGRQFSNSRSEMNVSTLELGDSALYLCASSLATGTYNEQFFGPGTRLTVL.

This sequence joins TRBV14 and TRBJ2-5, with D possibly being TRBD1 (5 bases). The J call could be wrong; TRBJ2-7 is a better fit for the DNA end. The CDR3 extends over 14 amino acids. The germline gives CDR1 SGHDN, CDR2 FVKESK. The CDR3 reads CASSQVIGASEQYF. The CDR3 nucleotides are TGTGCCAGCAGCCAAGTTATAGGGGCGAGCGAGCAGTACTTC.

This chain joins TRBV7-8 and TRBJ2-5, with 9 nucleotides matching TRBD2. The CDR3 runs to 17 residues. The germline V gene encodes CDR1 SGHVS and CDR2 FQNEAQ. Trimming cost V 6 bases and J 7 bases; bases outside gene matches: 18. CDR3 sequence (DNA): TGTGCCAGCAGTAGTCTCATCGGGGGAGCGGGGGGAGCGACCCAGTACTTC. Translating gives CASSSLIGGAGGATQYF.

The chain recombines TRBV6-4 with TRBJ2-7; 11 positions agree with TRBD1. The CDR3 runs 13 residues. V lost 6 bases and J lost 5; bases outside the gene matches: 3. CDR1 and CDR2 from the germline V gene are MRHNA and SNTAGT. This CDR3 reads CASSRDRGDEQYF. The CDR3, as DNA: TGTGCCAGCAGCCGGGACAGGGGGGACGAGCAGTACTTC.

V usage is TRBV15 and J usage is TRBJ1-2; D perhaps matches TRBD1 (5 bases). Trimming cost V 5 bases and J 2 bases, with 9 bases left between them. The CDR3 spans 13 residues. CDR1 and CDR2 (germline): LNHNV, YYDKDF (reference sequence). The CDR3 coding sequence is TGTGCCACCAGCTCATCAGGGAACTATGGCTACACCTTC. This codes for CATSSSGNYGYTF.

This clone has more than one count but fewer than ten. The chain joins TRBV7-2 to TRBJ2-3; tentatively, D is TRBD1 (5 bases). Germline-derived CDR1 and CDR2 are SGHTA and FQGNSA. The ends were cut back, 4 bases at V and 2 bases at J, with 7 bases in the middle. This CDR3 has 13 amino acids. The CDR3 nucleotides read TGTGCCAGCAGCTCGACAGTCACAGATACGCAGTATTTT. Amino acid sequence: CASSSTVTDTQYF.

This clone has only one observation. CDR3 coding DNA: TGTGCCAGCAGTTTCCCCTCTACCGACAGGGTAATGGAATGTAGCTACACCTTC. This codes for CASSFPSTDRVMECSYTF. J is TRBJ1-2 and V is TRBV28, with TRBD1 matching over 7 bases. This CDR3 has 18 residues. J was trimmed by 9 bases and V by 3 bases; bases with no gene match: 22. Per germline, CDR1 MDHEN and CDR2 SYDVKM.